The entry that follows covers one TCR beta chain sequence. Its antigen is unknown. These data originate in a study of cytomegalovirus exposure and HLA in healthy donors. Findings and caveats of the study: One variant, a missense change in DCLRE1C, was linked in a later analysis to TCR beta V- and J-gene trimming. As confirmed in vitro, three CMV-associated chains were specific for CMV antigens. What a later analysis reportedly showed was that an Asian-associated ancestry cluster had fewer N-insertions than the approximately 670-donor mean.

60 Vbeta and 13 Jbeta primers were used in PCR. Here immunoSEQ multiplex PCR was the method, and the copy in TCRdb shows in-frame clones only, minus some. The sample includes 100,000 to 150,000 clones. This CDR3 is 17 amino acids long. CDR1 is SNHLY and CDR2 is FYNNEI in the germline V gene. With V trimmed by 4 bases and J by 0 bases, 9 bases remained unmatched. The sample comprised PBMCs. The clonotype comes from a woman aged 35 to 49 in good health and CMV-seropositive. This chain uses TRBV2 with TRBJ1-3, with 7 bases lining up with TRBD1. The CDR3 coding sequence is TGTGCCAGCAGTGCCAGACAGGGCCTGTTCTCTGGAAACACCATATATTTT. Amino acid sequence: CASSARQGLFSGNTIYF.